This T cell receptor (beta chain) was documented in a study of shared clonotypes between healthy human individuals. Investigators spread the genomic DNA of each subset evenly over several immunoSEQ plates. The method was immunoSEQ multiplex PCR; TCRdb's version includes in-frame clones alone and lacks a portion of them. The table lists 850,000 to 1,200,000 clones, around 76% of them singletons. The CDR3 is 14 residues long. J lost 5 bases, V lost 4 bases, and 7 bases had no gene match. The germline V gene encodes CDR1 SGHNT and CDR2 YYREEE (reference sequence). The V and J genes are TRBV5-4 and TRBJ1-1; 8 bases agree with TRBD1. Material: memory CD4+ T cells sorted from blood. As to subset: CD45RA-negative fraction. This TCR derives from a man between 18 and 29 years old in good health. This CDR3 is CASSGTGGWTEAFF. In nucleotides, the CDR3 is TGTGCCAGCAGCGGTACAGGGGGATGGACTGAAGCTTTCTTT.